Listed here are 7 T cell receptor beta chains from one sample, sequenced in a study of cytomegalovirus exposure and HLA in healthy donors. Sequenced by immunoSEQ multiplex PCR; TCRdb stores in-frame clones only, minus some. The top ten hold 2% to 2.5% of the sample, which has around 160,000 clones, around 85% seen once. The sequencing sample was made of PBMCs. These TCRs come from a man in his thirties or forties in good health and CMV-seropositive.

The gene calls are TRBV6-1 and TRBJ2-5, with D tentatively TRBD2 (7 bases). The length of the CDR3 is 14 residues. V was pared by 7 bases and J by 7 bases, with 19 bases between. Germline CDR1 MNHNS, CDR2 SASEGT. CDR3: CASTLEGGARTQYF. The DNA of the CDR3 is TGTGCCAGCACCCTTGAAGGGGGGGCCAGGACCCAGTACTTC.

The CDR3 loop is CASSHGTSGVLYEQYF. The CDR3 DNA is TGCGCCAGCAGCCATGGGACTAGCGGGGTTCTCTACGAGCAGTACTTC. J is TRBJ2-7 and V is TRBV4-3; TRBD2 matches at 13 bases. CDR1 is LGHNA, CDR2 YSLEER, per germline. V was pared by 3 bases and J by 3 bases, with 5 bases of the junction left unmatched. The CDR3 is 16 amino acids.

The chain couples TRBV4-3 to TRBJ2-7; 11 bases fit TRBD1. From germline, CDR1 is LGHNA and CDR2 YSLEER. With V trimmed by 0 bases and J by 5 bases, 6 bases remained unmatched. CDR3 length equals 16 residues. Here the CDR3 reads CASSQERTGGFNEQYF. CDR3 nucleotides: TGCGCCAGCAGCCAAGAGAGGACAGGGGGCTTCAACGAGCAGTACTTC.

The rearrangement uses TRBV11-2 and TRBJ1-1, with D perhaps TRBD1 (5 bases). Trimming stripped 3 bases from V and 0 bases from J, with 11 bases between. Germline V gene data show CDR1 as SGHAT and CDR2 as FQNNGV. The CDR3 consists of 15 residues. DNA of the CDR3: TGTGCCAGCAGCTTGGGCAGGGCTGTGAACACTGAAGCTTTCTTT. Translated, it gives CASSLGRAVNTEAFF.

CDR3 in amino acids: CASSQVPGLAGGVTDTQYF. The CDR3 DNA sequence: TGCGCCAGCAGCCAAGTCCCGGGACTAGCGGGGGGTGTCACAGATACGCAGTATTTT. The rearrangement uses TRBV4-1 and TRBJ2-3; 15 bases are a match to TRBD2. J gave up 2 bases and V 1 base, and 7 bases lay outside the gene matches. Germline assignment: CDR1 MGHRA and CDR2 YSYEKL. The CDR3 sequence is 19 residues long.

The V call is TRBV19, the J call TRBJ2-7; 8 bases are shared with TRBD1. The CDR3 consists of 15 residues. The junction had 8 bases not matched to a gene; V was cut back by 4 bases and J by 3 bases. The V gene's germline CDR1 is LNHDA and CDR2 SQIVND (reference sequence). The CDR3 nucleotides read TGTGCCAGTAGTAAGGGCCAGGACAGGGACTACGAGCAGTACTTC. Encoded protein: CASSKGQDRDYEQYF. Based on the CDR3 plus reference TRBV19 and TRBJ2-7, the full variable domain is DGGITQSPKYLFRKEGQNVTLSCEQNLNHDAMYWYRQDPGQGLRLIYYSQIVNDFQKGDIAEGYSVSREKKESFPLTVTSAQKNPTAFYLCASSKGQDRDYEQYFGPGTRLTVT.

For the CDR3, the DNA is TGTGCCAGCAGCTCAAGCGGGGGGGCGGCAGATACGCAGTATTTT. It is translated as CASSSSGGAADTQYF. The V and J genes are TRBV7-9 and TRBJ2-3, with 10 bases aligning to TRBD2. The ends lost 4 bases at V and 4 bases at J; junction bases unmatched: 5. This CDR3 has 15 amino acids. Germline CDR1 reads SEHNR; CDR2 reads FQNEAQ (reference sequence).